The 18 T cell receptor beta chains below were found in one sample sequenced in a study of cytomegalovirus exposure and HLA in healthy donors. Both 60 Vbeta primers and 13 Jbeta primers went into the PCR. Profiling relied on immunoSEQ multiplex PCR, and the TCRdb table lists in-frame clones only, not all of them. The sample includes about 190,000 clones, around 86% of them seen just once. The sample was PBMCs. These TCRs come from a man aged 25-45 years in good health and CMV-seronegative.

The chain has TRBV2 and TRBJ1-1, with a tentative D call TRBD1 (6 bases). The CDR3 consists of 14 residues. Trimming cost V 7 bases and J 5 bases, with 17 bases left between them. Germline CDR1 SNHLY, CDR2 FYNNEI. The CDR3 loop reads CASTRGGAFTEAFF. CDR3 nucleotide sequence: TGTGCCAGCACTAGAGGGGGGGCGTTTACTGAAGCTTTCTTT.

This clone was picked up a small number of times. The chain employs TRBV7-9 and TRBJ2-1; no clear D gene. CDR1 is SEHNR and CDR2 is FQNEAQ in the germline V gene (reference sequence). The CDR3 spans 15 residues. Trimming took off 4 bases at V and 0 bases at J, with 10 bases between the two ends. CDR3 amino acids: CASSSFLGSYNEQFF. The CDR3 DNA reads as TGTGCCAGCAGCTCGTTCCTAGGCTCCTACAATGAGCAGTTCTTC.

The V gene is TRBV5-6, the J gene TRBJ2-1, with 7 bases lining up with TRBD1. Germline lookup yields CDR1 SGHDT and CDR2 YYEEEE. The CDR3 sequence is 14 residues long. J was trimmed by 12 bases and V by 7 bases; bases with no gene match: 16. In DNA form, the CDR3 reads TGTGCCAGCTCCGGGACAGACCTCGTTTTTTTGCAGTTCTTC. It is translated as CASSGTDLVFLQFF.

V is TRBV7-9 and J is TRBJ1-1; D gene uncertain. The CDR3 sequence is 15 residues long. Trimming shortened V by 0 bases and J by 2 bases, and 10 bases separated the two germline ends. Germline values: CDR1 SEHNR, CDR2 FQNEAQ (reference sequence). The CDR3 sequence is CASSLALAGNTEAFF. DNA for the CDR3: TGTGCCAGCAGCTTAGCGTTGGCAGGAAACACTGAAGCTTTCTTT.

CDR3 residues: CASSVGGPHNEQFF. The DNA of the CDR3 is TGTGCCAGCAGCGTAGGAGGGCCCCACAATGAGCAGTTCTTC. The gene calls are TRBV9 and TRBJ2-1; perhaps TRBD2 as D (5 bases). The CDR3 consists of 14 residues. Germline CDR1 and CDR2: SGDLS and YYNGEE. V lost 0 bases to trimming and J lost 5 bases, with 9 bases between them.

This chain connects TRBV2 to TRBJ2-1, with TRBD2 matching over 11 bases. With 0 bases clipped from V and 6 bases from J, the junction kept 10 bases outside the gene matches. The CDR3 sequence is 18 residues long. Germline-derived CDR1 and CDR2 are SNHLY and FYNNEI. The CDR3 DNA reads TGTGCCAGCAGTGAAGCTCTCGTCGGACTAGCGGGTAGCAATGAGCAGTTCTTC. Amino acid sequence: CASSEALVGLAGSNEQFF.

In nucleotides, the CDR3 is TGTGCCAGCAGTGAAACGCCGGGGGGATCTTTCAACGAGCAGTACTTC. As protein: CASSETPGGSFNEQYF. The chain has TRBV6-1 and TRBJ2-7, with 7 bases identical to TRBD2. Germline V gene data show CDR1 as MNHNS and CDR2 as SASEGT. V lost 2 bases and J lost 5; bases outside the gene matches: 12. CDR3 length: 16 residues.

The gene calls are TRBV30 and TRBJ1-3; TRBD1 agrees at 9 bases. Germline lookup yields CDR1 GTSNPN and CDR2 SVGIG (reference sequence). Unmatched junction bases numbered 3, after V lost 5 bases and J lost 4 bases. The CDR3 is made up of 13 amino acids. CDR3 region: CAWDRGRGNTIYF. The CDR3 DNA is TGTGCCTGGGACAGGGGGAGAGGAAACACCATATATTTT.

The V call is TRBV7-2, the J call TRBJ1-2; unclear D gene. Trimming took off 4 bases at V and 5 bases at J, with 14 bases between the two ends. Germline V gene lookup returns CDR1 SGHTA and CDR2 FQGNSA. This CDR3 has 14 amino acids. The CDR3: CASSSAGVAYGYTF. CDR3 DNA sequence: TGTGCCAGCAGCTCAGCCGGGGTAGCTTATGGCTACACCTTC.

The chain couples TRBV28 to TRBJ2-7; a possible D gene is TRBD2 (6 bases). V was shortened by 4 bases and J by 2 bases, with 18 bases between the two germline ends. CDR1 is MDHEN and CDR2 is SYDVKM in the germline V gene. The CDR3 runs 16 residues. CDR3 region: CASSSPGDRSTYEQYF. The CDR3 region has the DNA TGTGCCAGCAGTTCCCCGGGGGACCGCTCTACCTACGAGCAGTACTTC.

The CDR3 sequence is CASCRTGSNTGELFF. CDR3 DNA sequence: TGCGCCAGCTGTCGGACAGGGTCGAACACCGGGGAGCTGTTTTTT. The J gene is TRBJ2-2, the V gene TRBV4-1, with TRBD1 identical over 8 bases. The CDR3 length is 15 residues. V shed 8 bases and J 0 bases; nucleotides not matched to a gene: 5. The germline V gene has CDR1 MGHRA and CDR2 YSYEKL.

CDR3 nucleotide sequence: TGCAGCGTTGAAGGGACTGGTAGGTCCTACGAGCAGTACTTC. Encoded protein: CSVEGTGRSYEQYF. The chain carries TRBV29-1 and TRBJ2-7, with D tentatively TRBD2 (5 bases). Germline-derived CDR1 and CDR2 are SQVTM and ANQGSEA. CDR3 length: 14 residues. The V end was cut by 1 base, the J end by 1 base, with 11 bases between.

V and J are TRBV2 and TRBJ2-5, with 9 bases identical to TRBD2. This CDR3 is 16 amino acids long. The germline gives CDR1 SNHLY, CDR2 FYNNEI. V shed 6 bases and J 5 bases; nucleotides not matched to a gene: 13. The CDR3: CASSPGALAGSETQYF. CDR3 sequence (DNA): TGTGCCAGCAGCCCCGGGGCCCTAGCGGGATCCGAGACCCAGTACTTC.

About this clone: Relative to the germline gene, one junction end is altered; a read error may explain this. The CDR3 region is CASSPELGAGANGLTF. The CDR3 DNA sequence: TGTGCCAGCAGCCCAGAGCTGGGCGCTGGGGCCAACGGCCTGACTTTC. V usage is TRBV7-9 and J usage is TRBJ2-6, with D possibly TRBD1 on 5 matching bases. This CDR3 has 16 residues. Per germline, CDR1 SEHNR and CDR2 FQNEAQ (reference sequence).

This clone was observed once. This sequence joins TRBV5-6 and TRBJ2-1; tentatively, D is TRBD2 (6 bases). The germline CDR1 and CDR2 sequences are SGHDT and YYEEEE. The germline V and J ends were trimmed by 0 bases and 5 bases, with 15 bases remaining between them. This CDR3 is built from 16 residues. The CDR3 loop reads CASSLAVGGVHNEQFF. The CDR3 region has the DNA TGTGCCAGCAGCTTGGCGGTCGGGGGAGTCCACAATGAGCAGTTCTTC.

The chain joins TRBV5-6 to TRBJ2-3; D is ambiguous. In germline, CDR1 is SGHDT, CDR2 YYEEEE. The CDR3 covers 13 residues. V was clipped by 8 bases and J by 0 bases, with 10 bases between them. In DNA, the CDR3 is TGTGCCAGTATAGAAGTCAGCACAGATACGCAGTATTTT. As protein: CASIEVSTDTQYF. Full variable domain (rest looked up from reference TRBV5-6 and TRBJ2-3): DAGVTQSPTHLIKTRGQQVTLRCSPKSGHDTVSWYQQALGQGPQFIFQYYEEEERQRGNFPDRFSGHQFPNYSSELNVNALLLGDSALYLCASIEVSTDTQYFGPGTRLTVL.

The chain carries TRBV4-1 and TRBJ1-6; D possibly corresponds to TRBD1 (6 bases). Germline V gene sequence: CDR1 MGHRA, CDR2 YSYEKL. Between the trimmed V and J ends, which lost 0 bases and 7 bases, there was a span of 10 bases. The CDR3 has 15 residues. The DNA for the CDR3 is TGCGCCAGCAGCCAAGAGTCACAGGGAAATTCACCCCTCCACTTT. Translation: CASSQESQGNSPLHF.

The chain combines TRBV7-9 with TRBJ2-1; D might be TRBD1 (6 bases). The CDR3 is 15 amino acids. CDR1 SEHNR and CDR2 FQNEAQ come from the germline V gene (reference sequence). V gave up 5 bases and J gave up 0 bases, with 11 bases separating them. CDR3 nucleotides: TGTGCCAGCAGCCAAGGACAGCTCTCCTACAATGAGCAGTTCTTC. Protein: CASSQGQLSYNEQFF.